The T cell receptor (beta chain) under discussion was sequenced for a study of blood T cell repertoires in COVID-19. Study information: The cDNA or gDNA used as material had been derived from T cells, B-cell-depleted T cells, or PBMCs.

Authors' data handling: Amplification from reference gene primers served as the basis for estimated nucleated cell counts. Sequenced by immunoSEQ multiplex PCR; TCRdb stores in-frame clones only, minus some. D and trimming come from the DNA, and the V and J calls and clone size come from that table. The sample lists approximately 170,000 clones, more than 85% seen once, with 1.1% in the top ten. The CDR3 extends over 17 amino acids. V lost 6 bases and J lost 6, with 24 bases in between. CDR1 and CDR2 from the germline V gene are MDHEN and SYDVKM. This chain joins TRBV28 and TRBJ1-5, with a possible D match to TRBD1 (6 bases). This sequence was found in a man aged 25 to 40 with acute or convalescent COVID-19. The specimen was peripheral blood. CDR3 coding DNA: TGTGCCAGCAGCCGAATCCATACAGGGTATTTTCGTCAGCCCCAGCATTTT. Translating it yields CASSRIHTGYFRQPQHF.